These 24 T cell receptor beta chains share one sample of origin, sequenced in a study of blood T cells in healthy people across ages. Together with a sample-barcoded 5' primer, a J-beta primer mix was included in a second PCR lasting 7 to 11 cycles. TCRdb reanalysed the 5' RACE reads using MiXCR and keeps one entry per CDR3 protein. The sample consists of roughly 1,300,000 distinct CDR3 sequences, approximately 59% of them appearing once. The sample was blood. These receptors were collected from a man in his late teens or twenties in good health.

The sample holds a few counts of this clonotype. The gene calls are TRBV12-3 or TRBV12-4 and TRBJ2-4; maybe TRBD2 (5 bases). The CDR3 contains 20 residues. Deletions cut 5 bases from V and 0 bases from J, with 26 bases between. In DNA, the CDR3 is TGTGCCAGCAGTCCTCCCCGCTCGATGACTGGGAGCCTAGCCAAAAACATTCAGTACTTC. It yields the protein CASSPPRSMTGSLAKNIQYF.

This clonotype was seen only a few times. DNA of the CDR3: TGCAGTGCTAGGAATCGGCAGGGGGCTCATGGCTACACCTTC. Residues: CSARNRQGAHGYTF. The chain joins TRBV20-1 to TRBJ1-2; 8 nucleotides line up with TRBD1. Germline CDR1 DFQATT, CDR2 SNEGSKA (reference sequence). With V trimmed by 3 bases and J by 6 bases, 9 bases remained unmatched. The CDR3 sequence is 14 residues long.

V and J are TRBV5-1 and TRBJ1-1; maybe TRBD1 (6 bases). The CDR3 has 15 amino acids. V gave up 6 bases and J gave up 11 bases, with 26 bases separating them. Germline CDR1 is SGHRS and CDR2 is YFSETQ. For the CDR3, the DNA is TGCGCCAGCACCCTCGGGAAGGGGGGCCTATCGAGCGCTTTCTTT. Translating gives CASTLGKGGLSSAFF.

CDR3 coding DNA: TGTGCCAGCAGCGCCGTCTCCAATGAGCAGTTCTTC. This sequence encodes CASSAVSNEQFF. V and J are TRBV7-2 and TRBJ2-1, with D hard to call. Germline V gene lookup returns CDR1 SGHTA and CDR2 FQGNSA. Deletions cut 5 bases from V and 6 bases from J, with 8 bases between. The CDR3 has 12 residues.

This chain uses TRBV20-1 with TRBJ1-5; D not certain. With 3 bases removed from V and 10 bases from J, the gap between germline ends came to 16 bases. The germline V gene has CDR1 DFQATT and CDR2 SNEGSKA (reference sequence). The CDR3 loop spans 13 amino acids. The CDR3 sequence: CSARSRTGIPQHF. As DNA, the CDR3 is TGCAGTGCTAGGTCCCGAACGGGGATACCCCAGCATTTT.

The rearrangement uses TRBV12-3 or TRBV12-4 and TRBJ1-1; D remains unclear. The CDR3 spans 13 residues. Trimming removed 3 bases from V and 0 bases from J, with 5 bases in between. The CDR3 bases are TGTGCCAGCAGTTTGTGGTTGAACACTGAAGCTTTCTTT. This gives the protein CASSLWLNTEAFF.

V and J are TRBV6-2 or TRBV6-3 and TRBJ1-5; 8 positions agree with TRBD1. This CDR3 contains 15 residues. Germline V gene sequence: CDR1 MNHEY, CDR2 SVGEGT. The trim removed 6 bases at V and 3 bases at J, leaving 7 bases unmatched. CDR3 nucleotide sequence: TGTGCCAGCAGCCTGGACAGGGCGCTCAATCAGCCCCAGCATTTT. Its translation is CASSLDRALNQPQHF.

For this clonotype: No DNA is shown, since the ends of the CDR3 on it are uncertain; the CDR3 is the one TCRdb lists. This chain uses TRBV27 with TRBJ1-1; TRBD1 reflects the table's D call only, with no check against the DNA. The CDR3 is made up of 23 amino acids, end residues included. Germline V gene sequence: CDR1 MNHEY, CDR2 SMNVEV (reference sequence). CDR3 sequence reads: CASSFTGGGQPQHFGDGTPEAFF.

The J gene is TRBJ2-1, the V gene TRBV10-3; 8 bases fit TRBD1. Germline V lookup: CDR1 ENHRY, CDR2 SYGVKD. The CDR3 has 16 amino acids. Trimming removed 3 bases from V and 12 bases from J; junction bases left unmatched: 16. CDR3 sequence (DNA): TGTGCCATCAGTGACACCGGGACAGGCTCAATCGAGGGGCAGTTCTTC. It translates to CAISDTGTGSIEGQFF.

CDR3 sequence: CSAAPRHLATNEKLFF. In DNA, the CDR3 is TGCAGTGCTGCCCCCCGACACCTAGCAACTAATGAAAAACTGTTTTTT. The chain recombines TRBV20-1 with TRBJ1-4, with D uncertain. V was cut by 5 bases and J by 0 bases, with 16 bases left in between. Germline loops: CDR1 DFQATT, CDR2 SNEGSKA (reference sequence). The CDR3 length is 16 residues.

Here the CDR3 reads CASSFRGALNYGYTF. DNA of the CDR3: TGTGCCAGCAGTTTCAGGGGGGCTCTTAACTATGGCTACACCTTC. This rearrangement joins TRBV12-3 or TRBV12-4 to TRBJ1-2; 7 bases are shared with TRBD1. J lost 1 base, V lost 3 bases, and 5 bases had no gene match. The CDR3 has 15 residues.

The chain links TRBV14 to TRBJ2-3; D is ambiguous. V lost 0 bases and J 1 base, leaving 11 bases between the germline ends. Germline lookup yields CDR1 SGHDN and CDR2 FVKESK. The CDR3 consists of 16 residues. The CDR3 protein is CASSQENLFGTDTQYF. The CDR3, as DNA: TGTGCCAGCAGCCAAGAAAATCTCTTCGGCACAGATACGCAGTATTTT.

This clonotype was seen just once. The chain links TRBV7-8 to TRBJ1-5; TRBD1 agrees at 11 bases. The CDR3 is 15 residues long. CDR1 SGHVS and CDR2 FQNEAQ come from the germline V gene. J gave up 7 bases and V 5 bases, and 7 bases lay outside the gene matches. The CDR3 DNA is TGTGCCAGCAGCCCGGACAGGGGGCATCGGCAGCCCCAGCATTTT. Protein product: CASSPDRGHRQPQHF.

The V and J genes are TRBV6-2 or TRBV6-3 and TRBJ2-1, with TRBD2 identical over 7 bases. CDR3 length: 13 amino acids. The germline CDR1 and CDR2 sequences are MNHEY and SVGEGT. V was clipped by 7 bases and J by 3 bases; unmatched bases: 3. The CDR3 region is CASIPGGYNEQFF. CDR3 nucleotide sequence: TGTGCCAGCATCCCGGGGGGCTACAATGAGCAGTTCTTC.

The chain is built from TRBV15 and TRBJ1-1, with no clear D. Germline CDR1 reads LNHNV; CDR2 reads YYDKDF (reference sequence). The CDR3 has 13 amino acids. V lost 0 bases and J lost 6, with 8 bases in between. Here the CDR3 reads CATSREGISEAFF. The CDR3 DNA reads TGTGCCACCAGCAGAGAAGGGATCTCTGAAGCTTTCTTT.

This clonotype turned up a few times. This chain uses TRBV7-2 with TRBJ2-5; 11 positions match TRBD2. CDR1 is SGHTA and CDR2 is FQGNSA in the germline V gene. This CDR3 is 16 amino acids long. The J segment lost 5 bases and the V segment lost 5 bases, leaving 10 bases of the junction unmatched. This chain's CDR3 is CASSTILAGGGETQYF. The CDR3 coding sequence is TGTGCCAGCAGCACAATCCTAGCGGGGGGTGGTGAGACCCAGTACTTC.

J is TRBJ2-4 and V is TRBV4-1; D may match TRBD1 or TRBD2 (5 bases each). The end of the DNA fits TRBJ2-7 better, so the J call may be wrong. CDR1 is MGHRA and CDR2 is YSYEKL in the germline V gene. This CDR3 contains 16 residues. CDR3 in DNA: TGCGCCAGCAGCCAAGACCCCTCGAGGGGTGCCTACGAGCAGTACTTC. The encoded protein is CASSQDPSRGAYEQYF.

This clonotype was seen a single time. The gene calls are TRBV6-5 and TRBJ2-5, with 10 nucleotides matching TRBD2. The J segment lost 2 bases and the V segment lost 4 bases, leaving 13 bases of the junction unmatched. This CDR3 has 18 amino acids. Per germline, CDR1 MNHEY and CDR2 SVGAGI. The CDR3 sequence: CASSSSSLAGEGQETQYF. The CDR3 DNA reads TGTGCCAGCAGTTCTTCATCTCTAGCGGGAGAAGGTCAAGAGACCCAGTACTTC.

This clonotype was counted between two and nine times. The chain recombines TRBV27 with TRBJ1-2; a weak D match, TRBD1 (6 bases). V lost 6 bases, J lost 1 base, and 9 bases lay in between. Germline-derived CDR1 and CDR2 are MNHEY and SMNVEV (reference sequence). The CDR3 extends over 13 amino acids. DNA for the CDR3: TGTGCCAGCAGACTGGACAGTAACTATGGCTACACCTTC. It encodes CASRLDSNYGYTF.

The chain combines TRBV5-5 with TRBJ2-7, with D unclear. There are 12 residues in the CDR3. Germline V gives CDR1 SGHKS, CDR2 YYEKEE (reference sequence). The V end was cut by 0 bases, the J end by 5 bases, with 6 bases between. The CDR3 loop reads CASSLEIHEQYF. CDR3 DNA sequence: TGTGCCAGCAGCTTGGAGATCCACGAGCAGTACTTC.

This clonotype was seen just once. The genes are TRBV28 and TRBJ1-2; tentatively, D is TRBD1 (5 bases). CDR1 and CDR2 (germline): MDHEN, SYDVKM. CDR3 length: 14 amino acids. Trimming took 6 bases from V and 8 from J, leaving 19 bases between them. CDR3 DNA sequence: TGTGCCAGCAGCTCTGTAGGCAGGGAGATCGGCTACACCTTC. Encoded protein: CASSSVGREIGYTF.

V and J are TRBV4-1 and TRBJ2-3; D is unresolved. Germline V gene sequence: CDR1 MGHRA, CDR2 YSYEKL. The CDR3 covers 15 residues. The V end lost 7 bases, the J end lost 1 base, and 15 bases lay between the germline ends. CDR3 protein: CASTLNIGRTDTQYF. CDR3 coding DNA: TGCGCCAGCACCCTAAACATCGGGCGCACAGATACGCAGTATTTT.

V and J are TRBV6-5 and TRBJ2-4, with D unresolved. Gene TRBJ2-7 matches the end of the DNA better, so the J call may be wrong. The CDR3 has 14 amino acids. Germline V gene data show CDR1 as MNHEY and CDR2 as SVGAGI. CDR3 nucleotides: TGTGCCAGCAGTTATGGTGGTTCCCTCAACGAGCAGTACTTC. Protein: CASSYGGSLNEQYF.

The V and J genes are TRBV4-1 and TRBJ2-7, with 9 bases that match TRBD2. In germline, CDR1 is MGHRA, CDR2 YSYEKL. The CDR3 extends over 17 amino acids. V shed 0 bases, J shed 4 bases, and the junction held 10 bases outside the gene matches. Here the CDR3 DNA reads TGCGCCAGCAGCCAAGATATATTGTGGACTAGCGAATACGAGCAGTACTTC. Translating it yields CASSQDILWTSEYEQYF.